This note documents a single T cell receptor (beta chain) sequence. In the original processing: Counts of nucleated cells, estimated from reference gene primer amplification, were obtained. Generated by immunoSEQ multiplex PCR, the TCRdb table keeps only in-frame clones and is missing some. Clonal size and the V and J genes are those of that table, whereas D and trimming came from the DNA. The sample records roughly 250,000 clones, roughly 90% being singletons. The V end was cut by 0 bases, the J end by 8 bases, with 7 bases between. The CDR3 loop spans 11 amino acids. Germline CDR1 reads SQVTM; CDR2 reads ANQGSEA. This specimen comes from a study of blood T cell repertoires in COVID-19. Study-level background: COVID-19 samples collected from the United States, Italy and Spain covered acute and convalescent phases.

V and J are TRBV29-1 and TRBJ1-2; TRBD1 might be the D (5 bases). The clonotype was recovered from a woman aged 40 to 50 who had recovered from COVID-19. The sample consisted of peripheral blood. The CDR3 DNA follows: TGCAGCGTTGAAGAAACAGGCGGCTACACCTTC. Translated, it gives CSVEETGGYTF.